These T cell receptor beta chains were read from a single sample in a study of Graves' ophthalmopathy and Graves' hyperthyroidism. A single record per CDR3 protein comes from TCRdb applying MiXCR to the multiplex PCR reads. The data contain over a million distinct CDR3 sequences, about 36% of them singletons. The sample consisted of peripheral blood or thyroid tissue (not recorded which). The receptors derive from an adult man with Graves' hyperthyroidism. CDR3s include the opening cysteine and the closing phenylalanine or tryptophan. The D gene is left open where the match is weak. Rows give clone size only sometimes, using once, few, many, or a class for an expanded clone.

D gene,J gene,clone size,V gene,CDR3 length,CDR3 protein,CDR3 DNA
-,TRBJ2-5,once,TRBV2,14,CASKATTGQETQYF,TGTGCCAGCAAGGCCACGACAGGCCAAGAGACCCAGTACTTC
TRBD2,TRBJ2-2,few,TRBV14,18,CASSQLTSGSMSTGELFF,TGTGCCAGCAGCCAACTGACTAGCGGGAGTATGAGCACCGGGGAGCTGTTTTTT
-,TRBJ1-6,many,TRBV20-1,14,CSARDGPYNSPLHF,TGCAGTGCAAGGGACGGCCCCTATAATTCACCCCTCCACTTT
-,TRBJ1-1,few,TRBV11-2,15,CASSLPTSLVTEAFF,TGTGCCAGCAGCTTACCGACTTCCTTGGTAACTGAAGCTTTCTTT
-,TRBJ2-5,-,TRBV27,16,CASSPMGGRDEETQYF,TGTGCCAGCAGTCCTATGGGCGGCCGGGACGAAGAGACCCAGTACTTC
-,TRBJ1-2,many,TRBV7-9,13,CASSPQDDGGYTF,TGTGCCAGCAGCCCGCAAGACGATGGCGGCTACACCTTC
TRBD1,TRBJ2-3,-,TRBV7-9,16,CASSLGQGGFADTQYF,TGTGCCAGCAGCCTGGGACAGGGAGGTTTCGCAGATACGCAGTATTTT
-,TRBJ1-5,-,TRBV15,17,CATSRSYRRGSNQPQHF,TGTGCCACCAGCAGATCATACCGGAGGGGGAGCAATCAGCCCCAGCATTTT
-,TRBJ2-7,-,TRBV20-1,14,CSASLEAVSYEQYF,TGCAGTGCTAGCCTTGAAGCGGTCTCCTACGAGCAGTACTTC
-,TRBJ2-6,-,TRBV15,15,CATSREVAGANVLTF,TGTGCCACCAGCAGAGAGGTGGCCGGGGCCAACGTCCTGACTTTC
-,TRBJ1-1,-,TRBV29-1,11,CSLRENTEAFF,TGCAGCTTGCGGGAGAACACTGAAGCTTTCTTT
TRBD2,TRBJ2-7,-,TRBV7-2,17,CASSSRTSGTPAREQYF,TGTGCCAGCAGCTCACGGACTAGCGGGACTCCCGCCAGAGAGCAGTACTTC
-,TRBJ1-1,-,TRBV7-8,12,CVSSQGGGGAFF,TGTGTCAGCAGCCAAGGAGGAGGGGGAGCTTTCTTT
-,TRBJ2-2,many,TRBV2,17,CASSVFLGSTNTGELFF,TGTGCCAGCAGTGTTTTTTTAGGTAGCACGAACACCGGGGAGCTGTTTTTT
TRBD1,TRBJ1-5,few,TRBV7-8,15,CASRSGTGDNQPQHF,TGTGCCAGCAGGTCTGGGACAGGGGATAATCAGCCCCAGCATTTT
-,TRBJ2-5,-,TRBV7-2,15,CASSPRTKPQETQYF,TGTGCCAGCAGCCCAAGGACGAAGCCTCAAGAGACCCAGTACTTC
-,TRBJ1-2,-,TRBV19,13,CARWEIANYGYTF,TGTGCTAGATGGGAGATAGCTAACTATGGCTACACCTTC
-,TRBJ2-5,many,TRBV4-1,15,CASSQVVLIRETQYF,TGCGCCAGCAGCCAAGTCGTCCTAATTCGAGAGACCCAGTACTTC
-,TRBJ1-3,few,TRBV10-3,17,CASRPRLGREPGNTIYF,TGTGCCAGTCGGCCGCGACTGGGAAGAGAGCCCGGGAACACCATATATTTT
-,TRBJ2-7,few,TRBV9,16,CASSVGPTPPAYEQYF,TGTGCCAGCAGCGTAGGACCCACTCCGCCGGCCTACGAGCAGTACTTC
TRBD1,TRBJ1-2,many,TRBV12-3/TRBV12-4,13,CASGTGRVYGYTF,TGTGCCAGCGGGACAGGGCGGGTCTATGGCTACACCTTC
-,TRBJ2-5,few,TRBV12-3/TRBV12-4,17,CASSLGGPGRLKETQYF,TGTGCCAGCAGTTTAGGGGGACCGGGACGGCTAAAAGAGACCCAGTACTTC
-,TRBJ2-2,-,TRBV19,15,CASSTRGRDTVELFF,TGTGCCAGTAGTACCCGGGGCAGGGACACCGTGGAGCTGTTTTTT
-,TRBJ1-1,-,TRBV14,13,CASSHALNTEAFF,TGTGCCAGCAGCCATGCACTTAACACTGAAGCTTTCTTT
TRBD2,TRBJ2-5,many,TRBV29-1,15,CSVPRLAEDQETQYF,TGCAGCGTTCCCCGACTAGCGGAGGACCAAGAGACCCAGTACTTC
TRBD1,TRBJ1-6,-,TRBV20-1,16,CSAKIPRTGMNSPFHF,TGCAGTGCTAAGATCCCCCGGACAGGGATGAATTCACCCTTCCACTTT
TRBD1,TRBJ2-7,many,TRBV19,14,CASSTGQGFYEQYF,TGTGCCAGTAGTACGGGACAGGGCTTCTACGAGCAGTACTTC
-,TRBJ2-7,-,TRBV20-1,15,CSARGGSGPSYEQYF,TGCAGTGCTAGGGGGGGATCGGGGCCCTCCTACGAGCAGTACTTC
-,TRBJ2-3,-,TRBV24-1,15,CATSPPGTGGDTQYF,TGTGCCACCAGCCCTCCCGGGACCGGAGGAGATACGCAGTATTTT
-,TRBJ2-7,few,TRBV30,13,CAWAQGFRLEQYF,TGTGCCTGGGCGCAGGGGTTCCGGCTTGAGCAGTACTTC
TRBD2,TRBJ2-7,-,TRBV7-9,16,CASSLGGLAGEREQYF,TGTGCCAGCAGCTTAGGGGGACTAGCGGGAGAGCGCGAGCAGTACTTC
TRBD1,TRBJ1-4,-,TRBV5-1,15,CASRGGRINNEKLFF,TGCGCCAGCAGAGGGGGCAGGATAAATAATGAAAAACTGTTTTTT
TRBD1,TRBJ2-2,many,TRBV7-3,16,CASSLQRQGRSGELFF,TGTGCCAGCAGCTTACAGAGACAGGGTAGATCCGGGGAGCTGTTTTTT
TRBD1,TRBJ1-2,once,TRBV27,12,CASAGQGDGYTF,TGTGCCAGCGCCGGACAGGGAGATGGCTACACCTTC
TRBD1,TRBJ1-1,-,TRBV7-2,12,CASSVGQTEAFF,TGTGCCAGCAGTGTGGGACAGACTGAAGCTTTCTTT
-,TRBJ2-5,many,TRBV20-1,13,CSASGPRGETQYF,TGCAGTGCTAGCGGCCCAAGAGGAGAGACCCAGTACTTC
TRBD2,TRBJ2-5,-,TRBV10-2,16,CASSAGLAGARETQYF,TGCGCCAGCAGTGCCGGACTAGCGGGAGCCCGTGAGACCCAGTACTTC
TRBD1,TRBJ1-5,many,TRBV25-1,14,CASSEGQGGQPQHF,TGTGCCAGCAGTGAGGGACAGGGCGGTCAGCCCCAGCATTTT
-,TRBJ2-5,few,TRBV5-6,16,CASSLGLDTDQETQYF,TGTGCCAGCAGCTTAGGCCTGGACACCGACCAAGAGACCCAGTACTTC
-,TRBJ1-2,few,TRBV4-1,15,CASSQGEGLDYGYTF,TGCGCCAGCAGCCAGGGCGAGGGACTGGACTATGGCTACACCTTC